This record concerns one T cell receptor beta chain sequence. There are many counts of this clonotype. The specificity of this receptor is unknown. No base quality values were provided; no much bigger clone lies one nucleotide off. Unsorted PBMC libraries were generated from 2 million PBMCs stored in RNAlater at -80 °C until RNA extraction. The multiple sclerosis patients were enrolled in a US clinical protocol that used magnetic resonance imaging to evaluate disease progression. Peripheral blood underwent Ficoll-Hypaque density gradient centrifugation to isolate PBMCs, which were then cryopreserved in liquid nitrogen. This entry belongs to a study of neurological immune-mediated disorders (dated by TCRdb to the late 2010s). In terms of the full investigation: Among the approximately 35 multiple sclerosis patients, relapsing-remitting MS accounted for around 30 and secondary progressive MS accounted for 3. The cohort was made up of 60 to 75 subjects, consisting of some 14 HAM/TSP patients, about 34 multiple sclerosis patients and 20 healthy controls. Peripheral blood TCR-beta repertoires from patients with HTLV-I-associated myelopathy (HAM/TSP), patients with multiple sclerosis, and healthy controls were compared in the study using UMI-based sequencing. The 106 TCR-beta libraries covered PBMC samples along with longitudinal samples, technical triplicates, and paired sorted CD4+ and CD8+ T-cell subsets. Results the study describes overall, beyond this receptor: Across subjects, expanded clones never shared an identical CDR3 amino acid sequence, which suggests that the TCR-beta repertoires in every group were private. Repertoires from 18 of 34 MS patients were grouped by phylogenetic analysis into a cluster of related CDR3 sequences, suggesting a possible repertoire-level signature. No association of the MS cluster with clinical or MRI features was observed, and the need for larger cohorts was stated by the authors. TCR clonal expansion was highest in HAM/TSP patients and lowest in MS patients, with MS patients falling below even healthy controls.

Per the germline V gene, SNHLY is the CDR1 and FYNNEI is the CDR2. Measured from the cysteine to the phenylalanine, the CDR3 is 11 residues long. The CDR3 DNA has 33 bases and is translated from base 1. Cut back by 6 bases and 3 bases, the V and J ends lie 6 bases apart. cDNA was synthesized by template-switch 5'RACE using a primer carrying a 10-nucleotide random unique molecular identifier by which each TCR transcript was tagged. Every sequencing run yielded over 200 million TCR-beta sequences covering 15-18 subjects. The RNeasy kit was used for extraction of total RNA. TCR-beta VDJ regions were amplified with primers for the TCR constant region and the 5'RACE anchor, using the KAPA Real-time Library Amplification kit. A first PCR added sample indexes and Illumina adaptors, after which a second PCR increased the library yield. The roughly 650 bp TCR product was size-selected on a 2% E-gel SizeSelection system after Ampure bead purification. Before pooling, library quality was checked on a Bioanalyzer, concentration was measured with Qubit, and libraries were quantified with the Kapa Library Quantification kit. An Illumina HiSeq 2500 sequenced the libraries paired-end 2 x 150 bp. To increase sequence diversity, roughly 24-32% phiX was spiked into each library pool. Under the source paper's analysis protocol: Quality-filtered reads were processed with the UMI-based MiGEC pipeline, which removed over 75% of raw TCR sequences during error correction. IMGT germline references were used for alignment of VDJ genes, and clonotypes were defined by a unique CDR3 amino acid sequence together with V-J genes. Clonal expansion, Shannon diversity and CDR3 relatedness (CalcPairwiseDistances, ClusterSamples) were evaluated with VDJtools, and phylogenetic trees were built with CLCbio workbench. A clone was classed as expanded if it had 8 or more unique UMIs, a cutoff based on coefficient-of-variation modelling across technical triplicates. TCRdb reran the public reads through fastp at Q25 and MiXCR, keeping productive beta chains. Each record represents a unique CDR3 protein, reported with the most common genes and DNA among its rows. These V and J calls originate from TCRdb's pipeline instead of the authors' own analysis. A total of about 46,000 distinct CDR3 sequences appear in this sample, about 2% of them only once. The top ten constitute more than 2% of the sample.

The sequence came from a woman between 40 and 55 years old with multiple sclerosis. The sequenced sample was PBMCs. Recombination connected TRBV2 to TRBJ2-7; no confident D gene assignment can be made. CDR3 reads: CASSGYYEQYF. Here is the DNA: TGTGCCAGCAGCGGGTACTACGAGCAGTACTTC.